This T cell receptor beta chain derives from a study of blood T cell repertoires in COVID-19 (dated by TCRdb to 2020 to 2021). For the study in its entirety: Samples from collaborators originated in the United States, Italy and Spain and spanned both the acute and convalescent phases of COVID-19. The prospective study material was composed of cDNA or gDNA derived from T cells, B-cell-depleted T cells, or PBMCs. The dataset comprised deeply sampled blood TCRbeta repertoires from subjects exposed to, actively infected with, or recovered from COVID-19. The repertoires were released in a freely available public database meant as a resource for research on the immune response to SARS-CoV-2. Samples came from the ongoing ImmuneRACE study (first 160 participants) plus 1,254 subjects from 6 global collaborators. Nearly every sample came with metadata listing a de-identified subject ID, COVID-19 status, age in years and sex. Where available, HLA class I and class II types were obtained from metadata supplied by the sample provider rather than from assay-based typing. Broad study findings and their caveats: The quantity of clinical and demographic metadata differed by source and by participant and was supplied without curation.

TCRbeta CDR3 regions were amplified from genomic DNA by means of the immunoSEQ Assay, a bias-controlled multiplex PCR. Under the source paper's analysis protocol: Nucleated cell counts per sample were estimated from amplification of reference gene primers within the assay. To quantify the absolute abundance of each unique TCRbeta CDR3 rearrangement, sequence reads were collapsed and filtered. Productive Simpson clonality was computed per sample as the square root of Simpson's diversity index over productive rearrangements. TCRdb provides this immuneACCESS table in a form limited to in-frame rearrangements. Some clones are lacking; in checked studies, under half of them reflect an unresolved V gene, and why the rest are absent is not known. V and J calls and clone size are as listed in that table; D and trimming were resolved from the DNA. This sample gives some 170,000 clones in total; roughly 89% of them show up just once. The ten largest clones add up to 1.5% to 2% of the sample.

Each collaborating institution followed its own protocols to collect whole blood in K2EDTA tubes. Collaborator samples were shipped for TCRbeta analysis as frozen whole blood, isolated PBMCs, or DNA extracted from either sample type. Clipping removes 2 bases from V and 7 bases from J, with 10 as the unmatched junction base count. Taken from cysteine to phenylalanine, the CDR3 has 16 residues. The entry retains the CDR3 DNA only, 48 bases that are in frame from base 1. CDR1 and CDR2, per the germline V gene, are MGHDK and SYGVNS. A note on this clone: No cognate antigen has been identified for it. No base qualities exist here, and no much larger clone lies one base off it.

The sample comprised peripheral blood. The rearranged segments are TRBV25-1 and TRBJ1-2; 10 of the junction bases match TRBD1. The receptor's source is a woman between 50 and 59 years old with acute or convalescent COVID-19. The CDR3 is CASSEAGTGEIFGYTF. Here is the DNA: TGTGCCAGCAGTGAAGCCGGGACAGGGGAGATATTTGGCTACACCTTC.